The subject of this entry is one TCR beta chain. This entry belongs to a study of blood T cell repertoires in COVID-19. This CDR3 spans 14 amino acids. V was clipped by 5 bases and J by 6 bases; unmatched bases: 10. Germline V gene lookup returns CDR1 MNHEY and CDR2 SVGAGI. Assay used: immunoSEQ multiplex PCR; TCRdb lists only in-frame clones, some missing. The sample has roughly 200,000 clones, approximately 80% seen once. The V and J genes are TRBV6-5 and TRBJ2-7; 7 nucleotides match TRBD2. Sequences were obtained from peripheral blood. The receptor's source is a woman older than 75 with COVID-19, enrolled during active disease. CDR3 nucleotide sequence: TGTGCCAGCAGTAGGAGTGGGGGGGGGAGCGAGCAGTACTTC. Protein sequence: CASSRSGGGSEQYF.